Listed below are T cell receptor beta chains from one sample, sequenced in a study of T-cell memory formation after mild COVID-19. TCRdb re-called the 5' RACE reads with MiXCR, one entry per CDR3 protein. There are roughly 350,000 distinct CDR3 sequences in the sample; about an eighth occur only once, and about 20% lies in the top ten. Sequenced material: PBMCs or a T cell subset sorted from them (not recorded which). The source is a man between 18 and 29 years old who had mild COVID-19 (a few samples of this study predate the infection). Cell type and time point are not known. The CDR3 runs from the conserved cysteine through the conserved F or W. The order of the fields is D gene, J gene, V gene, clone size, CDR3 protein, CDR3 DNA. D genes are given only for firm matches. Size values are once, few and many counts, or a class for expanded clones, and some rows have none.

D gene: -
J gene: TRBJ2-3
V gene: TRBV15
clone size: few
CDR3 protein: CATSGNRVDTQYF
CDR3 DNA: TGTGCCACCAGCGGGAACAGGGTCGATACGCAGTATTTT

D gene: -
J gene: TRBJ2-1
V gene: TRBV11-2
clone size: -
CDR3 protein: CASSLDRENEQFF
CDR3 DNA: TGTGCCAGCAGCTTAGACAGGGAGAATGAGCAGTTCTTC

D gene: -
J gene: TRBJ2-2
V gene: TRBV6-6
clone size: few
CDR3 protein: CASSYLAPGELFF
CDR3 DNA: TGTGCCAGCAGTTACTTGGCGCCCGGGGAGCTGTTTTTT

D gene: TRBD2
J gene: TRBJ2-1
V gene: TRBV20-1
clone size: -
CDR3 protein: CSARDPSGWFGQFF
CDR3 DNA: TGCAGTGCTAGAGATCCTAGCGGGTGGTTTGGGCAGTTCTTC

D gene: -
J gene: TRBJ1-5
V gene: TRBV11-2
clone size: many
CDR3 protein: CASSLGVGGSNQPQHF
CDR3 DNA: TGTGCCAGCAGCTTAGGGGTCGGCGGGAGCAATCAGCCCCAGCATTTT

D gene: -
J gene: TRBJ2-2
V gene: TRBV7-3
clone size: few
CDR3 protein: CASSLRGYPGTGELFF
CDR3 DNA: TGTGCCAGCAGCTTAAGGGGGTACCCAGGCACCGGGGAGCTGTTTTTT

D gene: -
J gene: TRBJ1-1
V gene: TRBV3-1
clone size: few
CDR3 protein: CASSQDVGGAWAEAFF
CDR3 DNA: TGTGCCAGCAGCCAAGACGTCGGGGGCGCATGGGCTGAAGCTTTCTTT

D gene: TRBD2
J gene: TRBJ2-1
V gene: TRBV5-1
clone size: few
CDR3 protein: CASSLEGTSGGNEQFF
CDR3 DNA: TGCGCCAGCAGCTTGGAAGGGACTAGCGGGGGCAATGAGCAGTTCTTC

D gene: TRBD2
J gene: TRBJ2-2
V gene: TRBV4-1
clone size: few
CDR3 protein: CASSPPPAGVGVGELFF
CDR3 DNA: TGCGCCAGCAGCCCTCCCCCAGCGGGGGTAGGTGTCGGGGAGCTGTTTTTT

D gene: TRBD2
J gene: TRBJ2-3
V gene: TRBV7-2
clone size: many
CDR3 protein: CAAGGRVSTDTQYF
CDR3 DNA: TGTGCCGCCGGTGGGAGGGTTAGCACAGATACGCAGTATTTT

D gene: TRBD1
J gene: TRBJ1-6
V gene: TRBV7-9
clone size: few
CDR3 protein: CASSLEVGQNSPLHF
CDR3 DNA: TGTGCCAGCAGCTTAGAGGTGGGACAGAATTCACCCCTCCACTTT

D gene: -
J gene: TRBJ1-1
V gene: TRBV6-6
clone size: -
CDR3 protein: CASSYRGGVSTEAFF
CDR3 DNA: TGTGCCAGCAGTTACCGGGGGGGGGTTAGCACTGAAGCTTTCTTT

D gene: TRBD1
J gene: TRBJ1-5
V gene: TRBV4-1
clone size: few
CDR3 protein: CASSQELQGDNQPQHF
CDR3 DNA: TGCGCCAGCAGCCAAGAACTGCAGGGGGACAATCAGCCCCAGCATTTT

D gene: -
J gene: TRBJ1-1
V gene: TRBV6-5
clone size: few
CDR3 protein: CASSYRGMNTEAFF
CDR3 DNA: TGTGCCAGCAGTTACCGCGGTATGAACACTGAAGCTTTCTTT